Here is one T cell receptor (beta chain) with its context. Its antigen specificity is not known. Base qualities are not recorded, but no much larger clone differs from it by a single base. The V end loses 2 bases and the J end loses 8 bases, and a stretch of 15 bases separates them. The CDR3 has 15 amino acids, counting the end cysteine and phenylalanine. Kept here is only the CDR3 DNA, which spans 45 bases and is read in frame from base 1. CDR1 and CDR2 are drawn from the germline V gene: KGHSH, LQKENI. The data were taken from a study of shared clonotypes between healthy human individuals (dated by TCRdb to about 2020). The study in broad terms: The cohort included three men and a couple of women between 18 and 49 years of age. Per donor, leukapheresis produced somewhere between about 0.9 and 10 billion PBMCs. To estimate repertoire size and how much clonotype sharing occurs between individuals, the study deeply sequenced the blood TCR repertoires of 4 to 6 healthy adults. For each donor, CD4 naive and CD4 memory were each given three plates, CD8 naive was given two plates, and CD8 memory was given one plate. To increase sequencing depth and limit assay-specific biases, TCR repertoire library preparation and sequencing were carried out by different laboratories using diverse techniques. Study-wide conclusions, independent of this receptor: Pairwise subsampling led to the expectation that sequencing depth would affect the degree of clonotype sharing among donors. Sampling was limited to blood, and TCR repertoires in tissue likely differ from TCR repertoires in blood. Because the study included only a small number of donors, the genetic and exposure-history diversity represented was limited. When a few donors were compared, the shared fraction of clonotypes was 5% to 6.5% for naive CD4, roughly 3.4% for naive CD8, about 2.4% for memory CD4, and 0.4% for memory CD8. Estimated clonotype richness was generally larger for naive than for memory subsets. Even with the large sequencing depth, rarefaction of the sorted-subset datasets indicated that sequencing was incomplete. Compared with non-shared clonotypes, the clonotypes found in all four sorted-subset donors had higher generation probabilities.

Using the deep immunoSEQ assay, multiplex PCR amplified TCR CDR3 regions from genomic DNA. Extracted genomic DNA from each cell subset was spread evenly across all wells of several immunoSEQ 96-well plates, with each plate serving as a replicate. For sorted subsets, roughly 0.2 ug genomic DNA, equal to 30,000 to 35,000 T cell genomes, was loaded into each replicate PCR. Purified libraries were quantified with a Qubit 3.0 fluorometer, sized on a Bioanalyzer 2100, and re-quantified with the KAPA Library Quantification kit. Every immunoSEQ 96-well plate was sequenced on a dedicated single-read 150-cycle Illumina NextSeq 550 flow cell. The authors processed their data as follows. Because the immunoSEQ output included only junctional sequences and no quality scores, the filtering could not be the same as the filtering used for full-length reads. To assign V/J genes and CDR3, sequences were annotated using PyIR, a Python wrapper for IgBLAST v1.9, with IMGT germline references. Reads were filtered out if the reads had weak V/J assignments (E-value above 1e-6), no CDR3, stop codons, out-of-frame junctions, or ambiguous translated residues. V3J clonotypes were defined by identical inferred V gene, J gene, and CDR3 amino acid sequence. Percentage overlap between repertoires was computed as shared unique clonotypes divided by the size of the smaller repertoire. Richness of each repertoire was evaluated using RTK rarefaction, the Chao1 estimator, and Recon v2.1 estimates of unobserved clonotypes. Generation probabilities for all TCRbeta clonotypes obtained by the gDNA method from four donors were computed using OLGA. The source is immuneACCESS, and TCRdb retained only in-frame sequences with V and J called. Part of the clones is not carried over; for the studies checked, unresolved V genes explain less than half of this, and the remainder is unexplained. The DNA was the basis for D and trimming; V, J and clone size are from that table. For this sample the table gives about 1.1 million clones, of which around 78% were detected only once. The ten largest account for 0.5% to 0.6% of the sample.

The donors were healthy, HIV-negative adults with no recently reported acute infections or vaccinations. All donors were Caucasian adults living in Nashville, Tennessee, USA. Magnetic negative selection was used to enrich CD4+ T cells, after which naive cells were positively selected on CD45RA and the negative fraction became the memory subset. After blood collection by leukapheresis, PBMCs were isolated using Ficoll-Histopaque density gradient centrifugation and then cryopreserved in the vapor phase of liquid nitrogen. Analytical flow cytometry was used to check the purity and quantity of each magnetically sorted T cell population. From each sorted fraction, genomic DNA was isolated and quantified by UV absorbance on a Nanodrop 2000c.

The sample consisted of memory CD4+ T cells from PBMCs. Interpreted using the paper, the cell subset or site label stands for: CD45RA-negative fraction. The V and J genes are TRBV18 and TRBJ1-4; TRBD1 is a weak D gene call, 6 bases matching. This clonotype originated in a man between 18 and 35 years old in good health. Some clones in this sample may be carry-over from other donors' samples. The DNA is as follows: TGTGCCAGCTCACCAATCAGGGGAAGTGGAGAAAAACTGTTTTTT. Its translation is CASSPIRGSGEKLFF.